The 8 T cell receptor beta chains given below trace back to one sample, sequenced in a study of T cells expressing NK-cell markers. Each CDR3 protein gets one entry in TCRdb, which reprocessed the 5' RACE reads and gives no DNA. The sample totals 400,000 to 500,000 distinct CDR3 sequences. The sequenced sample was blood T cells: a sorted CD56 or NKG2C T cell subset, CD4+ or CD8+ T cells, or bulk PBMC T cells (not recorded which). These receptors originate from a woman between 18 and 69 years old in good health.

The chain has TRBV12-3 or TRBV12-4 and TRBJ1-5; checking the TCRdb D call of TRBD1 is not possible without DNA. The CDR3 totals 14 residues. CDR3 region: CASSFGQKNQPQHF.

The genes are TRBV6-1 and TRBJ2-7; TCRdb picks TRBD1, but there is no DNA to check that call. The CDR3 has 16 amino acids. The germline gives CDR1 MNHNS, CDR2 SASEGT. The CDR3 sequence is CASSEARGAARFEQYF.

This CDR3 reads CASRELVGETQYF. The chain combines TRBV2 with TRBJ2-5; absent DNA, TCRdb's TRBD2 call cannot be checked. The CDR3 runs 13 residues. Germline V gene sequence: CDR1 SNHLY, CDR2 FYNNEI. The full variable domain, in which reference TRBV2 and TRBJ2-5 provide the parts outside the CDR3, is EPEVTQTPSHQVTQMGQEVILRCVPISNHLYFYWYRQILGQKVEFLVSFYNNEISEKSEIFDDQFSVERPDGSNFTLKIRSTKLEDSAMYFCASRELVGETQYFGPGTRLLVL.

The chain links TRBV9 to TRBJ1-4; checking the TCRdb D call of TRBD1 is not possible without DNA. Germline-derived CDR1 and CDR2 are SGDLS and YYNGEE. This CDR3 spans 14 amino acids. The CDR3 spells CASSVGQGGEKLFF. The entire variable domain, with the rest obtained from reference TRBV9 and TRBJ1-4, is as follows: DSGVTQTPKHLITATGQRVTLRCSPRSGDLSVYWYQQSLDQGLQFLIQYYNGEERAKGNILERFSAQQFPDLHSELNLSSLELGDSALYFCASSVGQGGEKLFFGSGTQLSVL.

This chain joins TRBV7-6 and TRBJ2-2; no DNA is available, so the TRBD1 call from TCRdb remains unchecked. CDR1 SGHVS and CDR2 FNYEAQ come from the germline V gene. The CDR3 covers 16 residues. The CDR3 loop is CASSLDDRWSTGELFF.

This rearrangement joins TRBV11-1 to TRBJ2-1; TCRdb proposes TRBD2, but this gene call is untestable without DNA. This CDR3 has 15 residues. CDR1 is SGHAT, CDR2 FQDESV, per germline (reference sequence). This chain's CDR3 is CASQGLAGVPNEQFF.

The chain couples TRBV5-1 to TRBJ2-1; no DNA is available, so the TRBD1 call from TCRdb remains unchecked. Germline V gene sequence: CDR1 SGHRS, CDR2 YFSETQ. The CDR3 extends over 16 amino acids. CDR3 amino acids: CASSGGGSSSYNEQFF.

The V call is TRBV29-1, the J call TRBJ2-1; TCRdb's D call, TRBD1, is unchecked because there is no DNA. Per the germline V gene, CDR1 is SQVTM and CDR2 is ANQGSEA. The CDR3 is made up of 13 amino acids. The CDR3 sequence is CSVQGGAYNEQFF.